The subject of this entry is one TCR beta chain. This CDR3 comprises 16 residues. The germline V and J ends were trimmed by 1 base and 0 bases, with 13 bases remaining between them. Germline-derived CDR1 and CDR2 are LNHNV and YYDKDF (reference sequence). The PCR used 60 Vbeta and 13 Jbeta primers. The data were produced by immunoSEQ multiplex PCR, yet TCRdb's version contains in-frame clones alone and is incomplete. In the table there are some 87,000 clones, about three fifths of which are singletons. These data belong to a study of cytomegalovirus exposure and HLA in healthy donors. The rearrangement uses TRBV15 and TRBJ2-7; the D is unclear. Source material: PBMCs. The origin of this receptor is a woman between 25 and 40 years old in good health and CMV-seropositive. CDR3 protein: CATSRARVSSSYEQYF. CDR3 DNA: TGTGCCACCAGCAGAGCCCGGGTTTCGAGCTCCTACGAGCAGTACTTC.